This T cell receptor beta chain was sequenced for a study of Graves' ophthalmopathy and Graves' hyperthyroidism. The authors amplified TCR beta CDR3 regions from RNA transcripts. HTBI-primed RT-PCR formed the first round, and a multiplex PCR formed the second. TCRdb itself ran the multiplex PCR reads through MiXCR, one entry per CDR3 protein. The table lists about 370,000 distinct CDR3 sequences, approximately 20% of them singletons. The CDR3 runs to 15 residues. Trimming cost V 8 bases and J 7 bases, with 21 bases left between them. Germline CDR1 LNHNV, CDR2 YYDKDF (reference sequence). This clonotype was observed at least ten times.

The V gene is TRBV15, the J gene TRBJ1-5, with D perhaps TRBD1 (5 bases). The sequencing input was peripheral blood. This clonotype originated in a woman aged 18-35 years with Graves' ophthalmopathy. CDR3 in amino acids: CATGAEQGSYQPQHF. The CDR3 DNA sequence: TGTGCCACCGGCGCGGAGCAGGGAAGCTACCAGCCCCAGCATTTT.